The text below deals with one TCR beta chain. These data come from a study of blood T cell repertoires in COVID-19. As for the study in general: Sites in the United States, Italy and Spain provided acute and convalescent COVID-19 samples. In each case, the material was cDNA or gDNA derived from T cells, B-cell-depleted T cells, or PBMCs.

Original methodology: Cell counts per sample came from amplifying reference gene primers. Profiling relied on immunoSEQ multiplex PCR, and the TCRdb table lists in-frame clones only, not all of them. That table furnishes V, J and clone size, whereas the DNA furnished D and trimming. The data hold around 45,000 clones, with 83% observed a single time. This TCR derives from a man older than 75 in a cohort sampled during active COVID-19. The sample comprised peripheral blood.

The CDR3 protein is CASRRTGESQPQHF. The DNA of the CDR3 is TGTGCCAGCAGGCGGACAGGGGAAAGTCAGCCCCAGCATTTT. The rearrangement joins TRBV6-5 to TRBJ1-5; TRBD1 aligns across 9 bases. The CDR3 is 14 amino acids. V shed 6 bases, J shed 6 bases, and the junction held 6 bases outside the gene matches. Germline V gene lookup returns CDR1 MNHEY and CDR2 SVGAGI.